Below are 32 T cell receptor beta chains sequenced from a single sample in a study of shared clonotypes between healthy human individuals. Sequencing was performed with immunoSEQ multiplex PCR; in TCRdb, only in-frame clones are kept and a portion is missing. The sample lists 1.5 million to 2.5 million clones, about 95% occurring once. Terminally differentiated effector memory CD45RA+ cells were excluded from the naive CD8 cells, which were CD45RO-negative and positively selected for CCR7. The specimen was naive CD8+ T cells sorted from blood. The source is a man aged 18 to 35 in good health.

This clone showed up just once. The germline gene is not matched at one end of the junction; a read error may be the cause. The chain uses TRBV6-6 and TRBJ2-5, with TRBD1 matching 10 bases. Germline CDR1 is MNHNY and CDR2 is SVGAGI (reference sequence). The CDR3 runs 12 residues. The CDR3 spells CASSYSPGQGNF. CDR3 nucleotide sequence: TGTGCCAGCAGTTACTCACCGGGACAGGGGAACTTC.

This chain links TRBV10-1 with TRBJ1-1; no definite D call. This CDR3 region has 17 residues. The germline CDR1 and CDR2 sequences are WNHNN and SYGVQD (reference sequence). Trimming took off 7 bases at V and 4 bases at J, with 25 bases between the two ends. In DNA form, the CDR3 reads TGCGCCAGCACAAGTGGGCCCGGGCCTCAAGGGATCACTGAAGCTTTCTTT. Translated, it gives CASTSGPGPQGITEAFF.

This clone was counted a single time. This chain links TRBV29-1 with TRBJ2-5; tentatively, D is TRBD1 (5 bases). This CDR3 is 16 amino acids long. Germline V CDR1 and CDR2: SQVTM, ANQGSEA. Trimming took 3 bases from V and 3 from J, leaving 20 bases between them. CDR3 amino acids: CSVDSLLDSLEETQYF. In nucleotides, the CDR3 is TGCAGCGTTGATTCCCTTCTCGACAGTCTGGAAGAGACCCAGTACTTC.

The chain carries TRBV6-6 and TRBJ2-7, with D perhaps assigned TRBD1 or TRBD2 (6 bases each). The V gene lost 6 bases and the J gene lost 5 bases, with 17 bases spanning the gap. The length of the CDR3 is 14 residues. Looked up from germline, CDR1 is MNHNY and CDR2 is SVGAGI (reference sequence). The CDR3 DNA reads as TGTGCCAGCAGCATCGCCAGGGGAGGAGACGAGCAGTACTTC. It codes for CASSIARGGDEQYF.

The chain joins TRBV7-8 to TRBJ2-3, with unresolved D. Trimming left V 0 bases short and J 0 bases short, with 10 bases between. In germline, CDR1 is SGHVS, CDR2 FQNEAQ. This CDR3 is 16 amino acids long. The CDR3 spells CASSLAELASTDTQYF. In DNA, the CDR3 is TGTGCCAGCAGCTTAGCGGAACTCGCTAGCACAGATACGCAGTATTTT.

The chain joins TRBV7-9 to TRBJ2-7; 9 nucleotides align to TRBD2. The length of the CDR3 is 14 residues. Per the germline V gene, CDR1 is SEHNR and CDR2 is FQNEAQ (reference sequence). V gave up 1 base and J gave up 4 bases; unmatched junction bases: 2. CDR3 bases: TGTGCCAGCAGCTTAGACGGACTAGCGTACGAGCAGTACTTC. This encodes CASSLDGLAYEQYF.

The J gene is TRBJ2-3, the V gene TRBV13; D uncertain. The CDR3 loop spans 14 amino acids. Trimming pared 5 bases from V and 1 base from J, leaving 10 bases between. The germline gives CDR1 PRHDT, CDR2 FYEKMQ (reference sequence). The CDR3 nucleotides are TGTGCCAGCAGCGTGAGTCGACGCACAGATACGCAGTATTTT. Translated: CASSVSRRTDTQYF.

V usage is TRBV2 and J usage is TRBJ2-1; 15 nucleotides agree with TRBD2. The trim removed 6 bases at V and 7 bases at J, leaving 4 bases unmatched. Per the germline V gene, CDR1 is SNHLY and CDR2 is FYNNEI. The CDR3 is made up of 15 amino acids. CDR3 nucleotides: TGTGCCAGCAGGGGACTAGCGGGGGGATTGAATGAGCAGTTCTTC. This encodes CASRGLAGGLNEQFF.

The chain recombines TRBV10-3 with TRBJ2-7; 7 bases align to TRBD2. V lost 5 bases and J lost 3; bases outside the gene matches: 7. This CDR3 region has 14 residues. Germline-derived CDR1 and CDR2 are ENHRY and SYGVKD. CDR3 in DNA: TGTGCCATCAGTCTGGCGGGAGAATTCTACGAGCAGTACTTC. This sequence encodes CAISLAGEFYEQYF.

The chain employs TRBV28 and TRBJ2-7; TRBD1 aligns across 7 bases. The V gene end was trimmed by 10 bases and the J gene end by 1 base; junction bases not matched to a gene: 10. Germline V gene data show CDR1 as MDHEN and CDR2 as SYDVKM. This CDR3 spans 14 amino acids. The CDR3 region has the DNA TGTGCCACCGCCGGACAGGTCAATTCCTACGAGCAGTACTTC. Amino acid sequence: CATAGQVNSYEQYF.

Here the CDR3 DNA reads TGTGCCAGCAGTTACTCCATCCCTGGGGATACGCAGTATTTT. Translated, it gives CASSYSIPGDTQYF. V gene TRBV6-7 combines with J gene TRBJ2-3; D unresolved. TRBV6-7 is an ORF, and what it does is uncertain. This CDR3 has 14 amino acids. The ends were cut back, 0 bases at V and 6 bases at J, with 10 bases in the middle.

V usage is TRBV9 and J usage is TRBJ1-2; D ambiguous. The V end was cut by 0 bases, the J end by 4 bases, with 10 bases between. CDR1 is SGDLS, CDR2 YYNGEE, per germline. There are 14 residues in the CDR3. The CDR3 region is CASSVGDTFYGYTF. The CDR3 DNA follows: TGTGCCAGCAGCGTAGGCGATACTTTCTATGGCTACACCTTC.

The chain carries TRBV5-6 and TRBJ1-6; TRBD1 might be the D (5 bases). With 2 bases removed from V and 9 bases from J, the gap between germline ends came to 9 bases. This CDR3 has 13 residues. The germline V gene has CDR1 SGHDT and CDR2 YYEEEE. CDR3 coding DNA: TGTGCCAGCAGCTTTGGGACGGGTTCACCCCTCCACTTT. It translates to CASSFGTGSPLHF.

On this clone: Other DNA sequences in this specimen translate into the identical CDR3. The V gene is TRBV10-3, the J gene TRBJ2-7; D may be TRBD2 (6 bases). Germline CDR1 and CDR2: ENHRY and SYGVKD. The CDR3 totals 13 residues. Trimming shortened V by 0 bases and J by 3 bases, and 6 bases separated the two germline ends. CDR3 amino acids: CAISESGGYEQYF. CDR3 sequence (DNA): TGTGCCATCAGTGAGTCGGGGGGCTACGAGCAGTACTTC.

The CDR3 bases are TGTGCCAGCAGTTTAGACCGGGCCAACTACGAGCAGTACTTC. Encoded protein: CASSLDRANYEQYF. The V and J genes are TRBV6-6 and TRBJ2-7; unclear D gene. Germline CDR1 reads MNHNY; CDR2 reads SVGAGI (reference sequence). V was shortened by 4 bases and J by 3 bases, with 13 bases between the two germline ends. CDR3 size: 14 residues.

The chain combines TRBV29-1 with TRBJ2-7, with 13 nucleotides matching TRBD2. Germline V CDR1 and CDR2: SQVTM, ANQGSEA. This CDR3 is built from 12 residues. The ends lost 3 bases at V and 11 bases at J; junction bases unmatched: 4. The CDR3 sequence: CSVEGTSGMEYF. The DNA of the CDR3 is TGCAGCGTTGAGGGGACTAGCGGGATGGAGTACTTC.

This clone was seen just once. CDR3 DNA sequence: TGTGCCAGCAGCTTTTTGACAGGGCCGGAAGAAAAACTGTTTTTT. It is translated as CASSFLTGPEEKLFF. The chain combines TRBV11-2 with TRBJ1-4; 7 nucleotides line up with TRBD1. The germline gives CDR1 SGHAT, CDR2 FQNNGV. V dropped 3 bases and J dropped 8; count of bases not matched to a gene: 9. The CDR3 has 15 amino acids. The whole variable domain, remainder taken from reference TRBV11-2 and TRBJ1-4, is EAGVAQSPRYKIIEKRQSVAFWCNPISGHATLYWYQQILGQGPKLLIQFQNNGVVDDSQLPKDRFSAERLKGVDSTLKIQPAKLEDSAVYLCASSFLTGPEEKLFFGSGTQLSVL.

The chain has TRBV6-4 and TRBJ2-1; D may be TRBD2 (6 bases). Trimming pared 2 bases from V and 4 bases from J, leaving 12 bases between. There are 15 residues in the CDR3. CDR1 and CDR2 from the germline V gene are MRHNA and SNTAGT. The CDR3: CASSDGGAPYNEQFF. The CDR3 DNA follows: TGTGCCAGCAGTGACGGCGGGGCCCCATACAATGAGCAGTTCTTC.

The chain uses TRBV13 and TRBJ2-1; 11 bases align to TRBD1. V shed 0 bases and J 0 bases; nucleotides not matched to a gene: 7. CDR1 is PRHDT, CDR2 FYEKMQ, per germline (reference sequence). The CDR3 is made up of 19 amino acids. CDR3 DNA: TGTGCCAGCAGCTTAGGGGACAGGGGGCCCCAGAGCTCCTACAATGAGCAGTTCTTC. This codes for CASSLGDRGPQSSYNEQFF.

V gene TRBV21-1 combines with J gene TRBJ1-6; TRBD1 is the table's D call, not checked against the DNA. TRBV21-1 is recorded as a pseudogene. The CDR3 is made up of 15 amino acids. This CDR3 is CASSKETGKDSPLHF. CDR3 nucleotide sequence: TGTGCCAGCAGCAAAGAAACAGGAAAGGACTCACCCCTCCACTTT.

The V and J genes are TRBV27 and TRBJ2-3; D possibly corresponds to TRBD1 (6 bases). Trimming cost V 8 bases and J 1 base, with 16 bases left between them. Germline V CDR1 and CDR2: MNHEY, SMNVEV (reference sequence). The CDR3 has 15 amino acids. The CDR3 region has the DNA TGTGCCAGCGGCGGACAGAGGGTAGGCACAGATACGCAGTATTTT. This encodes CASGGQRVGTDTQYF.

The rearrangement uses TRBV14 and TRBJ1-2; 10 bases are a match to TRBD1. Germline loops: CDR1 SGHDN, CDR2 FVKESK. V shed 0 bases, J shed 3 bases, and the junction held 13 bases outside the gene matches. The CDR3 runs 19 residues. The CDR3 nucleotides are TGTGCCAGCAGCCAAGATCCAGGAGACAGGGGGCTATTAGACTATGGCTACACCTTC. This gives the protein CASSQDPGDRGLLDYGYTF. Filled out from reference TRBV14 and TRBJ1-2, the complete variable domain reads EAGVTQFPSHSVIEKGQTVTLRCDPISGHDNLYWYRRVMGKEIKFLLHFVKESKQDESGMPNNRFLAERTGGTYSTLKVQPAELEDSGVYFCASSQDPGDRGLLDYGYTFGSGTRLTVV.

This clone was picked up a small number of times. The V gene is TRBV7-9, the J gene TRBJ2-5, with 7 bases matching TRBD1. The CDR3 has 14 amino acids. The germline CDR1 and CDR2 sequences are SEHNR and FQNEAQ (reference sequence). V trimming: 6 bases; J trimming: 1 base; junction bases outside the gene matches: 5. CDR3 sequence reads: CASRDAGGQETQYF. The CDR3 region has the DNA TGTGCCAGCAGGGACGCAGGGGGCCAAGAGACCCAGTACTTC.

The chain uses TRBV9 and TRBJ2-2; the D gene is possibly TRBD2 (5 bases). Germline lookup yields CDR1 SGDLS and CDR2 YYNGEE. Trimming pared 7 bases from V and 6 bases from J, leaving 16 bases between. This CDR3 comprises 14 residues. CDR3 protein: CASGGLMASGELFF. The DNA for the CDR3 is TGTGCCAGCGGCGGGTTGATGGCTTCCGGGGAGCTGTTTTTT.

The chain carries TRBV28 and TRBJ1-6; D is perhaps TRBD1 (5 bases). Trimming removed 2 bases at V and 6 bases at J, with 11 bases between. The CDR3 is 15 residues long. Germline V gene lookup returns CDR1 MDHEN and CDR2 SYDVKM. This CDR3 reads CASSLQGGGNSPLHF. Here the CDR3 DNA reads TGTGCCAGCAGTTTACAGGGTGGGGGTAATTCACCCCTCCACTTT.

V is TRBV7-9 and J is TRBJ2-1, with 11 bases fitting TRBD2. Trimming cost V 5 bases and J 8 bases; bases outside gene matches: 8. Per germline, CDR1 SEHNR and CDR2 FQNEAQ (reference sequence). CDR3 size: 15 residues. The CDR3 loop reads CASSLPISGGDEQFF. The CDR3 bases are TGTGCCAGCAGCCTCCCTATTAGCGGGGGGGATGAGCAGTTCTTC.

The V call is TRBV5-6, the J call TRBJ2-1; D is uncertain. The germline V gene encodes CDR1 SGHDT and CDR2 YYEEEE. This CDR3 is 15 amino acids long. Trimming removed 3 bases from V and 1 base from J, with 11 bases in between. This CDR3 is CASSSPGQSYNEQFF. CDR3 DNA: TGTGCCAGCAGCTCCCCGGGTCAATCCTACAATGAGCAGTTCTTC.

This chain uses TRBV27 with TRBJ2-7; D possibly matches TRBD1 or TRBD2 (5 bases each). The V gene's germline CDR1 is MNHEY and CDR2 SMNVEV (reference sequence). V dropped 2 bases and J dropped 1 base, with 12 bases sitting between them. The CDR3 totals 15 residues. CDR3 protein: CASSLGTAGSYEQYF. CDR3 nucleotides: TGTGCCAGCAGTTTAGGGACGGCCGGATCCTACGAGCAGTACTTC.

The chain is built from TRBV4-3 and TRBJ1-2, with a weak D call TRBD1 (5 bases). The CDR3 length is 17 residues. The V end lost 0 bases, the J end lost 2 bases, and 16 bases lay between the germline ends. The germline CDR1 and CDR2 sequences are LGHNA and YSLEER. DNA of the CDR3: TGCGCCAGCAGCCAAGAACATGGGGGAAGTTCGAACTATGGCTACACCTTC. Its protein product is CASSQEHGGSSNYGYTF.

The J gene is TRBJ1-6, the V gene TRBV9, with D perhaps TRBD1 (6 bases). Germline assignment: CDR1 SGDLS and CDR2 YYNGEE. V was pared by 4 bases and J by 0 bases, with 14 bases between. The CDR3 has 17 residues. For the CDR3, the DNA is TGTGCCAGCAGCCCAGGGCAGGGGAGCTCCTATAATTCACCCCTCCACTTT. This codes for CASSPGQGSSYNSPLHF.

The chain uses TRBV7-2 and TRBJ1-6; a possible D gene is TRBD1 (6 bases). There are 14 residues in the CDR3. Germline V lookup: CDR1 SGHTA, CDR2 FQGNSA. With 4 bases removed from V and 3 bases from J, the gap between germline ends came to 7 bases. The CDR3 spells CASSWTVYNSPLHF. The CDR3 DNA sequence: TGTGCCAGCAGCTGGACAGTCTATAATTCACCCCTCCACTTT.

This clone is a singleton in its sample. The rearrangement links TRBV11-3 to TRBJ1-1; D perhaps matches TRBD1 (5 bases). V shed 4 bases and J shed 5 bases, with 8 bases lying between them. CDR3 length: 12 residues. Germline CDR1 SGHNT, CDR2 YENEEA. CDR3 DNA: TGTGCCAGCAGCTCCGAGGGGACTGAAGCTTTCTTT. Its protein product is CASSSEGTEAFF.